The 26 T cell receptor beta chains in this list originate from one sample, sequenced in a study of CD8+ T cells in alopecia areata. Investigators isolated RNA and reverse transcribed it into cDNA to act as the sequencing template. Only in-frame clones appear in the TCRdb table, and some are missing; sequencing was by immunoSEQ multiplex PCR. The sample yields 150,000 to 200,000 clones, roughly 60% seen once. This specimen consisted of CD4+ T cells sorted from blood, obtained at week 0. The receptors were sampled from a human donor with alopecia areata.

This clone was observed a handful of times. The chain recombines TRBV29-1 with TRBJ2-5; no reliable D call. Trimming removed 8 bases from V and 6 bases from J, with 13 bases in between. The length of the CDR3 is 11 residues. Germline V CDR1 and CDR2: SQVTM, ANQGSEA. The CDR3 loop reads CSFNFQQTQYF. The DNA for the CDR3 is TGCAGCTTCAACTTCCAGCAGACCCAGTACTTC. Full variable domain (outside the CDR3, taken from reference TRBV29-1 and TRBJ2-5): SAVISQKPSRDICQRGTSLTIQCQVDSQVTMMFWYRQQPGQSLTLIATANQGSEATYESGFVIDKFPISRPNLTFSTLTVSNMSPEDSSIYLCSFNFQQTQYFGPGTRLLVL.

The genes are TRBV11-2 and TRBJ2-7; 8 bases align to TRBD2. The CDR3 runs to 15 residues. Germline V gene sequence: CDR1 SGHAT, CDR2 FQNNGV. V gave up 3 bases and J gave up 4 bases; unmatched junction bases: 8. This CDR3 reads CASSFPGTRGYEQYF. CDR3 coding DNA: TGTGCCAGCAGCTTTCCCGGGACTAGGGGTTACGAGCAGTACTTC.

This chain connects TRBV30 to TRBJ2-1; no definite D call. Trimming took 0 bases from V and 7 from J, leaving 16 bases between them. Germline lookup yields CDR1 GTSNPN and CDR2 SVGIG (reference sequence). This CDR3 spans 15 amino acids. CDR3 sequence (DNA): TGTGCCTGGAGTGTAGGGCCCGCCATGAGGAATGAGCAGTTCTTC. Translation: CAWSVGPAMRNEQFF.

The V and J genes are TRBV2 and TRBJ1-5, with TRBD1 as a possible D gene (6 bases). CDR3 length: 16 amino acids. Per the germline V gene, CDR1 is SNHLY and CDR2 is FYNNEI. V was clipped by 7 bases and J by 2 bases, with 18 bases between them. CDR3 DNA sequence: TGTGCCAGCAACCTACAGGGAGGAAAGGGCAATCAGCCCCAGCATTTT. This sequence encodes CASNLQGGKGNQPQHF.

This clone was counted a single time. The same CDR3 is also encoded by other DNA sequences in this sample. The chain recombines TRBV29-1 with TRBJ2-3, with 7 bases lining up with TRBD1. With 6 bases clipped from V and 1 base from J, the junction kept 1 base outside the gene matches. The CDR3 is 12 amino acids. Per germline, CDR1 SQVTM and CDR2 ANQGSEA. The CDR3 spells CSVTGGTDTQYF. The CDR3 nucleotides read TGCAGCGTAACAGGGGGCACAGATACGCAGTATTTT.

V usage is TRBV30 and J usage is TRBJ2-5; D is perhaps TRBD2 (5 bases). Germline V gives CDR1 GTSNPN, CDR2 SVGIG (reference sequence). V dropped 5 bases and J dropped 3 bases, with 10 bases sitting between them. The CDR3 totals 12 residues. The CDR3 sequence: CAWGMGEETQYF. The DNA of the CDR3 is TGTGCCTGGGGGATGGGAGAAGAGACCCAGTACTTC.

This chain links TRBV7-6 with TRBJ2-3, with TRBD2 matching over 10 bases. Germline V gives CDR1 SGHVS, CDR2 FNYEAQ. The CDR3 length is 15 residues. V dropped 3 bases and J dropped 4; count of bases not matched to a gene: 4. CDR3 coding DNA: TGTGCCAGCAGCTTCAGCGGGGGGGCCTCAGATACGCAGTATTTT. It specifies CASSFSGGASDTQYF.

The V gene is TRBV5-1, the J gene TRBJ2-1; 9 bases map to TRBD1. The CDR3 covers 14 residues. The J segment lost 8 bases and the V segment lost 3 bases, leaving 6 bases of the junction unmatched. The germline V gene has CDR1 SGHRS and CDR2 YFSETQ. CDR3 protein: CASSSGQGMDEQFF. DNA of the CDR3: TGCGCCAGCAGCTCGGGACAGGGAATGGATGAGCAGTTCTTC.

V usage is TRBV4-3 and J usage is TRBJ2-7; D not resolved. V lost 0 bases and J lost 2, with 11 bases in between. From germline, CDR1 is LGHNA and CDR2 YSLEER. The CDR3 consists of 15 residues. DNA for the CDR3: TGCGCCAGCAGCCAAGATGCCGCAGAAACCTACGAGCAGTACTTC. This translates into CASSQDAAETYEQYF.

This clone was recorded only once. The CDR3: CASSLSPVNTGELFF. The CDR3 region has the DNA TGTGCCAGCAGCTTAAGTCCGGTGAACACCGGGGAGCTGTTTTTT. J is TRBJ2-2 and V is TRBV7-3, with unresolved D. This CDR3 is built from 15 residues. V dropped 1 base and J dropped 1 base, with 7 bases sitting between them. The germline V gene encodes CDR1 SGHTA and CDR2 FQGTGA.

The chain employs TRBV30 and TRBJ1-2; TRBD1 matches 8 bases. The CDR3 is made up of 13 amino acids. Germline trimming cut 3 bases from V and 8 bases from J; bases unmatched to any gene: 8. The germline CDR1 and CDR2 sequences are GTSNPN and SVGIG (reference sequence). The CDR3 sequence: CAWSGQGREGYTF. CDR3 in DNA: TGTGCCTGGAGCGGACAGGGTAGGGAGGGCTACACCTTC. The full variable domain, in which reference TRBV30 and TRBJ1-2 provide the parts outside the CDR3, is SQTIHQWPATLVQPVGSPLSLECTVEGTSNPNLYWYRQAAGRGLQLLFYSVGIGQISSEVPQNLSASRPQDRQFILSSKKLLLSDSGFYLCAWSGQGREGYTFGSGTRLTVV.

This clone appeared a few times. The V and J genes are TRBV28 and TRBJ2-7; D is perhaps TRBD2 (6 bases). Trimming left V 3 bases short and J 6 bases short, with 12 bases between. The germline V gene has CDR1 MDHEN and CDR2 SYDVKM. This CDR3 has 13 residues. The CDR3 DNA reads TGTGCCAGCAGTTTTCTGGGGGGACCCGAGCAGTACTTC. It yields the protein CASSFLGGPEQYF.

The CDR3 DNA is TGTGCCAGCAGCCCTGGGGGTGTACAAAGGGGCGAGCAGTACTTC. This translates into CASSPGGVQRGEQYF. V and J are TRBV7-2 and TRBJ2-7, with D perhaps being TRBD1 or TRBD2 (5 bases each). The V and J ends lost 5 bases and 6 bases respectively, with 20 bases between them. The germline V gene has CDR1 SGHTA and CDR2 FQGNSA. The CDR3 extends over 15 amino acids.

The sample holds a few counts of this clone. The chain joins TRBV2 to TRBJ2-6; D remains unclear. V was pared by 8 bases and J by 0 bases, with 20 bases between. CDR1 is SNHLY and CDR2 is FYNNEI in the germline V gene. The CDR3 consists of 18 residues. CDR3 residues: CASEPDFGFDSGANVLTF. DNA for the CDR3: TGTGCCAGCGAACCAGATTTTGGTTTTGACTCTGGGGCCAACGTCCTGACTTTC.

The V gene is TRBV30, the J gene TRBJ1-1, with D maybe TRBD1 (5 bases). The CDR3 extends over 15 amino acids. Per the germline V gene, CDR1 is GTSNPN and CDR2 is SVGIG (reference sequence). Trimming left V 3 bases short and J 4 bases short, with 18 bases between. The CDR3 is CAWRRPGRTGTEAFF. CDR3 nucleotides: TGTGCCTGGAGGAGACCGGGACGCACGGGCACTGAAGCTTTCTTT.

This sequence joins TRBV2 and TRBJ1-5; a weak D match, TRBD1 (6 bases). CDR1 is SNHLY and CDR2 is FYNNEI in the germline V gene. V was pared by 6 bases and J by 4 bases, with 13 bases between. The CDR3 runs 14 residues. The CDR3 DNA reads TGTGCCAGCAGAGGGGGGACACCTAATCAGCCCCAGCATTTT. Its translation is CASRGGTPNQPQHF.

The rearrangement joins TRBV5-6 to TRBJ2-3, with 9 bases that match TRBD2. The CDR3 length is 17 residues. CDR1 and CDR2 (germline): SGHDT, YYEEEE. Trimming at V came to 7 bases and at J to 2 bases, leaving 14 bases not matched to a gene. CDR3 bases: TGTGCCAGCCGTGGCTCAGGACTAGCGAAATACACAGATACGCAGTATTTT. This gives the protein CASRGSGLAKYTDTQYF.

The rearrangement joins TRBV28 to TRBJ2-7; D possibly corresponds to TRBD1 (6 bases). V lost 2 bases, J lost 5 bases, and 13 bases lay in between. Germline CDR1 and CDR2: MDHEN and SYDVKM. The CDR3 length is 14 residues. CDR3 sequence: CASSLRDIGHEQYF. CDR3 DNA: TGTGCCAGCAGTTTACGGGACATCGGACACGAGCAGTACTTC.

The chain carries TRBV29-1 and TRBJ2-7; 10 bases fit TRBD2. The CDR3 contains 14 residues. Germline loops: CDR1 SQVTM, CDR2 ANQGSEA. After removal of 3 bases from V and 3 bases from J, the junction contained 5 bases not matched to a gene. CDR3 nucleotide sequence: TGCAGCGTTGATTCCGTAGCGGGGGGCTACGAGCAGTACTTC. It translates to CSVDSVAGGYEQYF.

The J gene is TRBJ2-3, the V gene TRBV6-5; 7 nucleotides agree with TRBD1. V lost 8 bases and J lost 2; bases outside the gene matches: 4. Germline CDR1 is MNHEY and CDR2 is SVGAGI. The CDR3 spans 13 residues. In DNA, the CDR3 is TGTGCCAGCCGGGACAGAGACACAGATACGCAGTATTTT. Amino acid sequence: CASRDRDTDTQYF.

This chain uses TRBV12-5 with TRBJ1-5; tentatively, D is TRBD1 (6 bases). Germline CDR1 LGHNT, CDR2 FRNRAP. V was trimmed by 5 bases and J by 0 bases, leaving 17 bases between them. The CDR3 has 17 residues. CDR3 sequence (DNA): TGTGCTAGTGGTCCCCCCGGGGGCAGGTATAGCAATCAGCCCCAGCATTTT. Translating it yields CASGPPGGRYSNQPQHF.

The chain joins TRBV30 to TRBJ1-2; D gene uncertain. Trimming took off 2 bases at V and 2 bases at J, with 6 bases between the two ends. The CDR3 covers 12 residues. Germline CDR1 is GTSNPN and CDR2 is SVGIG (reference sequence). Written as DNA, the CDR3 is TGTGCCTGGAGTAGCAGGAACTATGGCTACACCTTC. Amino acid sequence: CAWSSRNYGYTF.

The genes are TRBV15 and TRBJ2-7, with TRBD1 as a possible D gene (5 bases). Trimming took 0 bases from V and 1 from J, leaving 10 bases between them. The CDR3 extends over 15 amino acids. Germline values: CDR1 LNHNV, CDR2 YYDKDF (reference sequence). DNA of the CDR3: TGTGCCACCAGCAGAGACAGGGCAGCTTCCTACGAGCAGTACTTC. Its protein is CATSRDRAASYEQYF.

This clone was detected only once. The CDR3 region has the DNA TGCAGCGTTGTGGGCCAAACTGAGGAGACCCAGTACTTC. It is translated as CSVVGQTEETQYF. This chain joins TRBV29-1 and TRBJ2-5; D is undetermined. CDR3 size: 13 residues. Trimming pared 4 bases from V and 5 bases from J, leaving 14 bases between. From germline, CDR1 is SQVTM and CDR2 ANQGSEA.

In DNA form, the CDR3 reads TGTGCCTGGAGTGACATCTCCTCCTACGAGCAGTACTTC. Protein sequence: CAWSDISSYEQYF. This chain joins TRBV30 and TRBJ2-5; D gene uncertain. The J call may be wrong; the DNA end is better matched by TRBJ2-7. The CDR3 covers 13 residues. Germline-derived CDR1 and CDR2 are GTSNPN and SVGIG (reference sequence).

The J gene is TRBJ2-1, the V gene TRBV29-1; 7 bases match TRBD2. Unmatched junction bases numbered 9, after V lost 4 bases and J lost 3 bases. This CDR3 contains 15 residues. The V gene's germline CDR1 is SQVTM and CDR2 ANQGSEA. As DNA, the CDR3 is TGCAGCGTTGCAGGCGGCGGGGGTGGCTACAATGAGCAGTTCTTC. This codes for CSVAGGGGGYNEQFF.